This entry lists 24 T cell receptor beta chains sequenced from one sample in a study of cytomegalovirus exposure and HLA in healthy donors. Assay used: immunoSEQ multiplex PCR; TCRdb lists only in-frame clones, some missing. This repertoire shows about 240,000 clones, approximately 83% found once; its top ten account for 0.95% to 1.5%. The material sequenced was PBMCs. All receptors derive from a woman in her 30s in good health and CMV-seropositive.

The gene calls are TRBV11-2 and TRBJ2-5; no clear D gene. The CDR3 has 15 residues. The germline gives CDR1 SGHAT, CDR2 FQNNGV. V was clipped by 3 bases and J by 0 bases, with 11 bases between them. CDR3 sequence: CASSFPDWDQETQYF. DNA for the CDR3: TGTGCCAGCAGCTTCCCAGACTGGGACCAAGAGACCCAGTACTTC. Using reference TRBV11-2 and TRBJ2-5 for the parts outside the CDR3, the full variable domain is EAGVAQSPRYKIIEKRQSVAFWCNPISGHATLYWYQQILGQGPKLLIQFQNNGVVDDSQLPKDRFSAERLKGVDSTLKIQPAKLEDSAVYLCASSFPDWDQETQYFGPGTRLLVL.

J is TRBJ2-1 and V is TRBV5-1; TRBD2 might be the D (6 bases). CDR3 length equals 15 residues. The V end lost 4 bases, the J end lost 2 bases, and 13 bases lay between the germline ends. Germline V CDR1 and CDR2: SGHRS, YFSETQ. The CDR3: CASSTPGEAYNEQFF. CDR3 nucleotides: TGCGCCAGCAGCACGCCGGGGGAAGCCTACAATGAGCAGTTCTTC.

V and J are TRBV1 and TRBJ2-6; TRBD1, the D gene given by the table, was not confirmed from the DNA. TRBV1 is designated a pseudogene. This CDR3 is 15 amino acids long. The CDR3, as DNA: TGCACCAGCAGGGGGCGCCAAAGTCGGGCCAACGTCCTGACTTTC. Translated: CTSRGRQSRANVLTF.

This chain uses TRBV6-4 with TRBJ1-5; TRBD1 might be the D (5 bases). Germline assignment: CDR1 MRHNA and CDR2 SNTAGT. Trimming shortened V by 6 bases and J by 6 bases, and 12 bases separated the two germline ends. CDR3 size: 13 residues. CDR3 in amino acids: CASSIQGGQPQHF. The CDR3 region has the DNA TGTGCCAGCAGCATCCAGGGAGGTCAGCCCCAGCATTTT.

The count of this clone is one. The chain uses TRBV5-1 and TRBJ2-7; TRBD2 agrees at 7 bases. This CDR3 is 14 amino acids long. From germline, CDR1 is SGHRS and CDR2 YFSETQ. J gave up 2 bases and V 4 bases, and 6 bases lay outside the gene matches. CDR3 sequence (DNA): TGCGCCAGCAGCGGCTACGGACTAGCCTACGAGCAGTACTTC. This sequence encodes CASSGYGLAYEQYF. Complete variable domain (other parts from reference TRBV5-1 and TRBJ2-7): KAGVTQTPRYLIKTRGQQVTLSCSPISGHRSVSWYQQTPGQGLQFLFEYFSETQRNKGNFPGRFSGRQFSNSRSEMNVSTLELGDSALYLCASSGYGLAYEQYFGPGTRLTVT.

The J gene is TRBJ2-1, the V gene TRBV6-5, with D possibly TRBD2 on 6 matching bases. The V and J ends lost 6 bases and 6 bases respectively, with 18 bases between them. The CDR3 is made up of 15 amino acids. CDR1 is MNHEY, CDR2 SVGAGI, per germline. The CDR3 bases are TGTGCCAGCAGGCGCGGGACCTTAGGGAGCAATGAGCAGTTCTTC. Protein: CASRRGTLGSNEQFF.

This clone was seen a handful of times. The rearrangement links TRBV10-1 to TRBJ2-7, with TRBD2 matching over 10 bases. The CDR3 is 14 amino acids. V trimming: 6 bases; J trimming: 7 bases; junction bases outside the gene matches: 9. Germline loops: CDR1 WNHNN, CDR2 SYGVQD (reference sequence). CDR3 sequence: CASRVLAGEREQYF. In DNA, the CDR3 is TGCGCCAGCAGGGTCCTAGCGGGAGAACGAGAGCAGTACTTC.

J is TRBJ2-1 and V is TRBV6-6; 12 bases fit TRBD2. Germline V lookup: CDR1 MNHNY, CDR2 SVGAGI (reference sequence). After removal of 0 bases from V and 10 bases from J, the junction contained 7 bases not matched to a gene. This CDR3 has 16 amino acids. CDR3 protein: CASSYSETSGSREQFF. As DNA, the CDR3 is TGTGCCAGCAGTTACTCGGAGACTAGCGGGAGTAGGGAGCAGTTCTTC.

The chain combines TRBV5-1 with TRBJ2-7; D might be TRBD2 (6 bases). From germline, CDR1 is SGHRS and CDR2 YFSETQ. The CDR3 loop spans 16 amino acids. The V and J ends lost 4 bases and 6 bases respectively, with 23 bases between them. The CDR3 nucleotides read TGCGCCAGCAGCAACTCCGGGACTCCCCCCGCGGCCGAGCAGTACTTC. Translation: CASSNSGTPPAAEQYF.

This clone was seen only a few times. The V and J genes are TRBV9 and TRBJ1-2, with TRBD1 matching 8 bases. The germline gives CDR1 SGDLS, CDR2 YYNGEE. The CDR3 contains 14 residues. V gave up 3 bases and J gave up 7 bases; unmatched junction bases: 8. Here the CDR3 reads CASSAQGAISGYTF. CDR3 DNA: TGTGCCAGCAGCGCTCAGGGGGCGATTAGTGGCTACACCTTC.

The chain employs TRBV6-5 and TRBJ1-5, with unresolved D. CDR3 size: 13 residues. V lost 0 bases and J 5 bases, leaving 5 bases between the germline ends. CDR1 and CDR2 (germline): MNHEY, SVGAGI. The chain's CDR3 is CASSYSRDQPQHF. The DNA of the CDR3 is TGTGCCAGCAGTTACTCGAGGGATCAGCCCCAGCATTTT.

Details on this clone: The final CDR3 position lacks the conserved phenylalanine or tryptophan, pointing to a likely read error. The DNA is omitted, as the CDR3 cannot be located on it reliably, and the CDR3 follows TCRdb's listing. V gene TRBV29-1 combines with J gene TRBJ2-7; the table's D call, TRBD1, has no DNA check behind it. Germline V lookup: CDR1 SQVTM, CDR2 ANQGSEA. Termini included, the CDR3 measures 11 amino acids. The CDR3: CSAYSGTVIEI.

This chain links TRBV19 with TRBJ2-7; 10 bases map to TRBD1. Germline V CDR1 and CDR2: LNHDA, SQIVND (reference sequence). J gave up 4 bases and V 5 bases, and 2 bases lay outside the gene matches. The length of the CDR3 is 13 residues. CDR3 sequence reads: CASSDRGRYEQYF. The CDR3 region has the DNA TGTGCCAGTAGTGACAGGGGGCGGTACGAGCAGTACTTC. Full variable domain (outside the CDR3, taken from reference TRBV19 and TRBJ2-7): DGGITQSPKYLFRKEGQNVTLSCEQNLNHDAMYWYRQDPGQGLRLIYYSQIVNDFQKGDIAEGYSVSREKKESFPLTVTSAQKNPTAFYLCASSDRGRYEQYFGPGTRLTVT.

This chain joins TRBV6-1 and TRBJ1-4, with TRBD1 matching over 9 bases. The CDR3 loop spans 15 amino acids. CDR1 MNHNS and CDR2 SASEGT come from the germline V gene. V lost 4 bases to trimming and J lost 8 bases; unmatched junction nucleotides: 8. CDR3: CASSVTGGRWEKLFF. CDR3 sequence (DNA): TGTGCCAGCAGTGTAACAGGGGGCAGGTGGGAAAAACTGTTTTTT.

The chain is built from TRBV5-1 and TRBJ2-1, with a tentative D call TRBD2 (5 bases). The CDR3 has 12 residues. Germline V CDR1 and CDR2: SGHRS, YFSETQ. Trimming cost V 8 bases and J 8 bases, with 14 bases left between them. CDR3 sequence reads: CASKLEGDEQFF. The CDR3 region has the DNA TGCGCCAGTAAACTAGAAGGCGATGAGCAGTTCTTC.

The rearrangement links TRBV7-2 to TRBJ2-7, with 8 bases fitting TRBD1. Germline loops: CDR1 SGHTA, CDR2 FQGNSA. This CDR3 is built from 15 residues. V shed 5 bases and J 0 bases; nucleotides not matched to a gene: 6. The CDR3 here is CASSRDRLGSYEQYF. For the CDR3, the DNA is TGTGCCAGCAGCCGGGACAGGCTTGGCTCCTACGAGCAGTACTTC. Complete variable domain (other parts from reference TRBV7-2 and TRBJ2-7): GAGVSQSPSNKVTEKGKDVELRCDPISGHTALYWYRQSLGQGLEFLIYFQGNSAPDKSGLPSDRFSAERTGGSVSTLTIQRTQQEDSAVYLCASSRDRLGSYEQYFGPGTRLTVT.

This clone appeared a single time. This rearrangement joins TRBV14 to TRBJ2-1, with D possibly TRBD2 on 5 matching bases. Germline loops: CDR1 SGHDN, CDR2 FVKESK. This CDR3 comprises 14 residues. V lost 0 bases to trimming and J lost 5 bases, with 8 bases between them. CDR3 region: CASSQESRDNEQFF. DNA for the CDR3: TGTGCCAGCAGCCAAGAGTCGCGGGACAATGAGCAGTTCTTC.

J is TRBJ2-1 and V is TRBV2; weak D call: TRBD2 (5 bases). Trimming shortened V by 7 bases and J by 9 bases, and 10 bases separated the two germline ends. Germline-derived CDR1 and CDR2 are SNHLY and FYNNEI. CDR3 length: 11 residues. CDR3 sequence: CASNGLTEQFF. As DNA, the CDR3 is TGTGCCAGCAACGGACTTACTGAGCAGTTCTTC.

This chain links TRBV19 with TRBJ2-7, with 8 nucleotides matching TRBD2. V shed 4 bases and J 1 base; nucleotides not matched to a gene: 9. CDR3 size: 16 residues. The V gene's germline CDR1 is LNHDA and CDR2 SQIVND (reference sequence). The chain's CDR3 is CASSRATSGGSYEQYF. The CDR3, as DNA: TGTGCCAGTAGTAGGGCAACTAGCGGTGGGTCCTACGAGCAGTACTTC.

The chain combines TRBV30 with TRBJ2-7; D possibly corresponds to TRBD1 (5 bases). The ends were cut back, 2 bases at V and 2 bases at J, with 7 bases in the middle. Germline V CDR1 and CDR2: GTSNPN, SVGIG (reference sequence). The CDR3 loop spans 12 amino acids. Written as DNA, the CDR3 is TGTGCCTGGAGTACAGGCCCCTACGAGCAGTACTTC. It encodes CAWSTGPYEQYF. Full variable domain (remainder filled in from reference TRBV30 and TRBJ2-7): SQTIHQWPATLVQPVGSPLSLECTVEGTSNPNLYWYRQAAGRGLQLLFYSVGIGQISSEVPQNLSASRPQDRQFILSSKKLLLSDSGFYLCAWSTGPYEQYFGPGTRLTVT.

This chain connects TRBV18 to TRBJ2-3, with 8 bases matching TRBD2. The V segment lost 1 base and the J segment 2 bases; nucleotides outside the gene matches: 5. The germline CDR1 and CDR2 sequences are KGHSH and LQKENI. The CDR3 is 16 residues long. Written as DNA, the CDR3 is TGTGCCAGCTCACCACAAGTTAGCGGGATCACAGATACGCAGTATTTT. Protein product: CASSPQVSGITDTQYF.

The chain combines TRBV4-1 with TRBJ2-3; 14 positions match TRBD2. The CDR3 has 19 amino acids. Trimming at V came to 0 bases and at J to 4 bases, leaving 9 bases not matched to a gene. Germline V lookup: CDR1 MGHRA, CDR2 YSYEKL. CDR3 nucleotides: TGCGCCAGCAGCCAAGACCCCGGGACTAGCGGGAGACATTCAGATACGCAGTATTTT. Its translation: CASSQDPGTSGRHSDTQYF.

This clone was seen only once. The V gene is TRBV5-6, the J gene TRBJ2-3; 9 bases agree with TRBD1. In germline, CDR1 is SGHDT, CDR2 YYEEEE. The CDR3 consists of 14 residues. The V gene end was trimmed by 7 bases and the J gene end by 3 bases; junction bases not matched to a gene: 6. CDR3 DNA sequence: TGTGCCAGCCAGGACAGGGGAGATACAGATACGCAGTATTTT. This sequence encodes CASQDRGDTDTQYF.

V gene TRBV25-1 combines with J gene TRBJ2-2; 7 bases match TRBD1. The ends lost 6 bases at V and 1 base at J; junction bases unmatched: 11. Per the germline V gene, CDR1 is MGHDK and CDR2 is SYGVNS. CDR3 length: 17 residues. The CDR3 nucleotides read TGTGCCAGCAGCCCACTTCCGGGACAGAAGAACACCGGGGAGCTGTTTTTT. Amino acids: CASSPLPGQKNTGELFF.